This TCR beta chain was recovered during a study of CD8+CD57+ T cells in acquired aplastic anemia. The V and J ends lost 6 bases and 3 bases, in that order; junction bases with no gene match: 8. Looked up from germline, CDR1 is SEHNR and CDR2 is FQNEAQ (reference sequence). CDR3 length: 15 amino acids. Genomic DNA, serving as template, underwent TCR beta VDJ and CDR3 profiling. TCRdb itself ran the reads through MiXCR, one entry per CDR3 protein. The sample lists about 150,000 distinct CDR3 sequences, 52% occurring once. Flow cytometry had shown expanded CD8+CD57+ cells in the patients chosen for sequencing. Severe acquired aplastic anemia was present in all patients.

The rearrangement links TRBV7-9 to TRBJ1-2; TRBD1 matches at 9 bases. Sequencing was carried out using sorted CD4+, CD8+, or CD8+CD57+ T cells (not recorded which) from PBMCs. The clonotype originates from a human donor with aplastic anemia. The CDR3 protein is CASRPPGQGDYGYTF. As DNA, the CDR3 is TGTGCCAGCAGACCCCCGGGACAGGGAGACTATGGCTACACCTTC.